This T cell receptor beta chain came from a study of shared clonotypes between healthy human individuals (dated by TCRdb to the early 2020s). The study in broad terms: The cohort included three men and a couple of women between 18 and 49 years of age. Per donor, three plates each were used for CD4 naive and CD4 memory, two for CD8 naive, and one for CD8 memory. The study deeply sequenced blood TCR repertoires of five healthy adults to estimate repertoire size and the extent of clonotype sharing between individuals. Different laboratories and diverse techniques were used to prepare libraries and sequence TCR repertoires, to increase sequencing depth and limit assay-specific biases. Leukapheresis yielded between about 0.9 and 9 billion PBMCs per donor. General findings and caveats noted by the study authors: Even with the large sequencing depth, rarefaction of the sorted-subset datasets indicated that sequencing was incomplete. Larger estimated clonotype richness was generally found for naive subsets than for memory subsets. Sampling was limited to blood, and TCR repertoires in tissue likely differ from TCR repertoires in blood. Compared with non-shared clonotypes, the clonotypes found in all four sorted-subset donors had higher generation probabilities. Based on pairwise subsampling, the degree of clonotype sharing among donors was expected to be affected by sequencing depth. When a few donors were compared, the shared fraction of clonotypes was about 5% for naive CD4, roughly 3.3% for naive CD8, 2.3% for memory CD4, and under 0.5% for memory CD8. Because the study included only a small number of donors, the genetic and exposure-history diversity represented was limited.

About this clone: Its binding antigen is unknown. No base quality information exists; no much larger clone differs at one position.

Using the deep immunoSEQ assay, TCR CDR3 regions were amplified from genomic DNA by multiplex PCR. Genomic DNA extracted from each cell subset was distributed evenly over all wells of several immunoSEQ 96-well plates, and each plate served as one replicate. For sorted subsets, about 0.2 ug genomic DNA, equal to about 30,000 T cell genomes, was loaded into each replicate PCR. Purified libraries were quantified with a Qubit 3.0 fluorometer, sized on a Bioanalyzer 2100, and re-quantified with the KAPA Library Quantification kit. A separate single-read 150-cycle Illumina NextSeq 550 flow cell was used to sequence each immunoSEQ 96-well plate. Concerning the study's data processing: Because only junctional sequences without quality scores were contained in the immunoSEQ output, filtering matching that applied to full-length reads could not be performed. Sequences were annotated with PyIR, a Python wrapper for IgBLAST v1.9, using IMGT germline references to assign V/J genes and CDR3. Any read was removed if the V/J assignment was weak (E-value above 1e-6), the CDR3 was missing, or the read contained stop codons, out-of-frame junctions, or ambiguous translated residues. V3J clonotypes were defined as sequences sharing the same inferred V gene, J gene, and CDR3 amino acid sequence. Percentage overlap between repertoires was calculated by dividing the number of shared unique clonotypes by the size of the smaller repertoire. Richness of each repertoire was evaluated using RTK rarefaction, the Chao1 estimator, and Recon v2.1 estimates of unobserved clonotypes. Generation probabilities for all TCRbeta clonotypes obtained by the gDNA method from a handful of donors were computed using OLGA. Not all clones reach the TCRdb copy of this immuneACCESS table, which keeps in-frame sequences only. Checked studies attribute under half of the gap to unresolved V genes and leave the rest unexplained. V, J and clone size were drawn from that table, and D and trimming were deduced from the DNA. The sample table shows about 2 million clones, and less than 95% are seen once. Jointly, the top ten make up less than 1.5% of the sample.

For the CD8 naive samples, CD45RO-negative cells were positively selected for CCR7, yielding a CD45RA+CCR7+ population from which TemRA cells were excluded. The donors were healthy, HIV-negative adults with no recently reported acute infections or vaccinations. Every donor was a Caucasian adult residing in Nashville, Tennessee, USA. Blood was collected by leukapheresis, and PBMCs were isolated by Ficoll-Histopaque density gradient centrifugation and then cryopreserved in liquid nitrogen vapor phase. Purity and quantity of every magnetically sorted T cell population were checked by analytical flow cytometry. Each sorted fraction had its genomic DNA isolated and then quantified by UV absorbance on a Nanodrop 2000c. The CDR3 starts with the cysteine, ends with the phenylalanine, and has 13 residues. Of the read, only the CDR3 DNA is kept; its 39 bases are in frame from base 1. As encoded in the germline V gene (reference sequence), CDR1 is WNHNN while CDR2 is SYGVQD. V lost 6 bases and J lost 6 bases, and the count of bases not matched to a germline gene is 7.

The sample was naive CD8+ T cells sorted from blood. The cell subset or site label for this specimen denotes: CD45RA+CCR7+. The TCR was taken from a man younger than 30 in good health. The chain joins TRBV10-1 to TRBJ2-7, and 8 bases in between align with TRBD2. The nucleotides read TGCGCCAGCAGGTCCGGGACTAGGCGCGAGCAGTACTTC. Translated, this is CASRSGTRREQYF.